The present T cell receptor beta chain was sequenced within a study of blood T cell repertoires in COVID-19. In the authors' workflow: For nucleated cells, counts were estimated from reference gene primer amplification. Profiling relied on immunoSEQ multiplex PCR, and the TCRdb table lists in-frame clones only, not all of them. The V and J calls and clone size were taken over from that table, and D and trimming were inferred from the DNA. The table lists more than 300,000 clones, more than 75% of them singletons, with about 9.4% in the top ten. Between the trimmed V and J ends, which lost 4 bases and 0 bases, there was a span of 10 bases. Germline V CDR1 and CDR2: SNHLY, FYNNEI. The CDR3 has 15 amino acids. Those enrolled, adults aged about 18 to 89 years, came from about two dozen US areas.

The receptor comes from a woman between 18 and 30 years old who had recovered from COVID-19. This chain links TRBV2 with TRBJ1-5; the D is unclear. The sequencing sample was made of PBMCs or T cells enriched from blood (not recorded which). The CDR3 protein is CASSGGSFSNQPQHF. In DNA, the CDR3 is TGTGCCAGCAGTGGAGGTTCGTTTAGCAATCAGCCCCAGCATTTT.